These 22 T cell receptor beta chains were all obtained from the same sample, sequenced in a study of CD8+ T cells in alopecia areata. Reverse transcribed after extraction, RNA yielded cDNA as the sequencing template. Here immunoSEQ multiplex PCR was the method, and the copy in TCRdb shows in-frame clones only, minus some. The sample has over 150,000 clones; roughly 50% are singletons. As for treatment: oral pan-JAK inhibitor, 5-10 mg twice daily. This specimen consisted of CD8+ T cells sorted from blood, obtained at week 24, from a patient treated with tofacitinib. The receptors here all came from a human donor with alopecia areata.

The genes are TRBV6-5 and TRBJ1-2; D is uncertain. Trimming removed 2 bases from V and 6 bases from J, with 4 bases in between. CDR1 and CDR2 (germline): MNHEY, SVGAGI. This CDR3 spans 11 amino acids. The CDR3, as DNA: TGTGCCAGCAGTTACGGGAATGGCTACACCTTC. Protein sequence: CASSYGNGYTF.

This clone was recorded a few times. The rearrangement links TRBV29-1 to TRBJ1-1, with a tentative D call TRBD1 (5 bases). CDR1 and CDR2 (germline): SQVTM, ANQGSEA. The CDR3 is 15 residues long. Deletions cut 1 base from V and 1 base from J, with 13 bases between. The CDR3 DNA reads as TGCAGCGTTGAAGTTCGGGGGGTGCCGAACACTGAAGCTTTCTTT. It is translated as CSVEVRGVPNTEAFF. Drawing the rest from reference TRBV29-1 and TRBJ1-1, the complete variable domain is SAVISQKPSRDICQRGTSLTIQCQVDSQVTMMFWYRQQPGQSLTLIATANQGSEATYESGFVIDKFPISRPNLTFSTLTVSNMSPEDSSIYLCSVEVRGVPNTEAFFGQGTRLTVV.

In this sample, this clone turned up a few times. This rearrangement joins TRBV25-1 to TRBJ1-2; D is unclear. Germline loops: CDR1 MGHDK, CDR2 SYGVNS. V was clipped by 0 bases and J by 7 bases, with 12 bases between them. The CDR3 consists of 14 residues. CDR3 bases: TGTGCCAGCAGTGAATATGGGCAGTTAGGTGGCTACACCTTC. The encoded protein is CASSEYGQLGGYTF.

In this sample, this clone turned up many times. The V gene is TRBV2, the J gene TRBJ1-1, with D possibly being TRBD1 (5 bases). Germline loops: CDR1 SNHLY, CDR2 FYNNEI. Deletions cut 8 bases from V and 1 base from J, with 11 bases between. The CDR3 length is 13 residues. Here the CDR3 DNA reads TGTGCCAGCTTGGACGGGGGGAACACTGAAGCTTTCTTT. Its translation: CASLDGGNTEAFF.

The rearrangement links TRBV5-1 to TRBJ1-1, with D uncertain. The germline gives CDR1 SGHRS, CDR2 YFSETQ. V shed 0 bases and J shed 5 bases, with 14 bases lying between them. This CDR3 has 15 amino acids. The CDR3 is CASSLDGSLRTEAFF. DNA for the CDR3: TGCGCCAGCAGCTTGGATGGAAGTCTTAGAACTGAAGCTTTCTTT.

V is TRBV29-1 and J is TRBJ2-7; D could derive from TRBD1 or TRBD2 (5 bases each). Germline V gene data show CDR1 as SQVTM and CDR2 as ANQGSEA. Trimming stripped 7 bases from V and 0 bases from J, with 13 bases between. CDR3 length equals 13 residues. The CDR3: CSAGDGSSYEQYF. CDR3 bases: TGCAGCGCCGGGGACGGTAGCTCCTACGAGCAGTACTTC.

The chain uses TRBV4-3 and TRBJ2-3, with 11 bases identical to TRBD2. The germline V gene encodes CDR1 LGHNA and CDR2 YSLEER. This CDR3 has 15 amino acids. V lost 1 base to trimming and J lost 6 bases; unmatched junction nucleotides: 3. This CDR3 is CASSQATSGADTQYF. DNA for the CDR3: TGCGCCAGCAGCCAAGCGACTAGCGGGGCTGATACGCAGTATTTT.

The rearrangement links TRBV7-3 to TRBJ1-2; 8 nucleotides agree with TRBD1. Trimming took 10 bases from V and 4 from J; bases not matched to a gene: 2. Germline-derived CDR1 and CDR2 are SGHTA and FQGTGA. The length of the CDR3 is 11 residues. Written as DNA, the CDR3 is TGTGCCAACGACAGGGGCTATGGCTACACCTTC. It encodes CANDRGYGYTF.

A few counts support this clone. The chain combines TRBV30 with TRBJ2-1; 13 bases line up with TRBD2. Per the germline V gene, CDR1 is GTSNPN and CDR2 is SVGIG (reference sequence). This CDR3 comprises 15 residues. Trimming took 4 bases from V and 5 from J; bases not matched to a gene: 5. The CDR3 coding sequence is TGTGCCTGGAAGGAACTAGCGGGGGGGAACAATGAGCAGTTCTTC. Translation gives CAWKELAGGNNEQFF.

This clone was detected a few times. This sequence joins TRBV6-1 and TRBJ2-7, with D uncertain. V was pared by 5 bases and J by 5 bases, with 7 bases between. Germline CDR1 reads MNHNS; CDR2 reads SASEGT. The CDR3 spans 11 residues. The DNA for the CDR3 is TGTGCCAGCAGTCTCCGCAACGAGCAGTACTTC. The encoded protein is CASSLRNEQYF.

CDR3 residues: CASSQVRTGRTDTQYF. The CDR3 region has the DNA TGCGCCAGCAGCCAAGTCCGGACAGGGAGGACAGATACGCAGTATTTT. The chain employs TRBV4-3 and TRBJ2-3; 8 nucleotides line up with TRBD1. The V gene's germline CDR1 is LGHNA and CDR2 YSLEER. The CDR3 is 16 residues long. Trimming took 1 base from V and 3 from J; bases not matched to a gene: 6.

This clone was detected a few times. The gene calls are TRBV7-9 and TRBJ1-5, with 8 bases fitting TRBD1. Losses at the gene ends were 6 bases for V and 3 bases for J; bases not matched to a gene: 4. Germline CDR1 SEHNR, CDR2 FQNEAQ (reference sequence). The CDR3 runs to 14 residues. The CDR3 DNA follows: TGTGCCAGCAGTTCGACAGGGGACAATCAGCCCCAGCATTTT. It is translated as CASSSTGDNQPQHF. Variable domain in full (rest from reference TRBV7-9 and TRBJ1-5): DTGVSQNPRHKITKRGQNVTFRCDPISEHNRLYWYRQTLGQGPEFLTYFQNEAQLEKSRLLSDRFSAERPKGSFSTLEIQRTEQGDSAMYLCASSSTGDNQPQHFGDGTRLSIL.

The sample holds a few counts of this clone. The chain links TRBV29-1 to TRBJ2-7; the match to TRBD1 covers 8 bases. The CDR3 has 13 amino acids. Germline trimming cut 6 bases from V and 4 bases from J; bases unmatched to any gene: 8. Germline V gives CDR1 SQVTM, CDR2 ANQGSEA. CDR3 region: CSVTTGDLYEQYF. The CDR3, as DNA: TGCAGCGTGACGACAGGGGACCTTTACGAGCAGTACTTC.

This clone has only one observation. The CDR3 protein is CASSYSNWEAFF. As DNA, the CDR3 is TGTGCCAGCAGTTACTCCAACTGGGAAGCTTTCTTT. The chain joins TRBV6-6 to TRBJ1-1, with no clear D. Germline-derived CDR1 and CDR2 are MNHNY and SVGAGI (reference sequence). The CDR3 sequence is 12 residues long. V dropped 0 bases and J dropped 8 bases, with 7 bases sitting between them.

This chain links TRBV5-1 with TRBJ2-7, with 9 nucleotides matching TRBD1. The CDR3 is 15 amino acids. After removal of 5 bases from V and 3 bases from J, the junction contained 9 bases not matched to a gene. CDR1 and CDR2 (germline): SGHRS, YFSETQ. The CDR3: CASRPRTGDVYEQYF. The CDR3 bases are TGCGCCAGCAGGCCGCGGACAGGGGATGTCTACGAGCAGTACTTC.

The CDR3 here is CASSVAGAGSDTQYF. DNA of the CDR3: TGTGCCAGCAGCGTAGCGGGGGCCGGGTCAGATACGCAGTATTTT. The chain has TRBV9 and TRBJ2-3, with D perhaps matching TRBD1 or TRBD2 (6 bases each). CDR1 SGDLS and CDR2 YYNGEE come from the germline V gene. The CDR3 totals 15 residues. Deletions cut 0 bases from V and 4 bases from J, with 12 bases between. The entire variable domain, with the rest obtained from reference TRBV9 and TRBJ2-3, is as follows: DSGVTQTPKHLITATGQRVTLRCSPRSGDLSVYWYQQSLDQGLQFLIQYYNGEERAKGNILERFSAQQFPDLHSELNLSSLELGDSALYFCASSVAGAGSDTQYFGPGTRLTVL.

J is TRBJ1-2 and V is TRBV25-1; no definite D call. The CDR3 is 12 residues long. CDR1 is MGHDK, CDR2 SYGVNS, per germline. Trimming stripped 4 bases from V and 4 bases from J, with 7 bases between. The CDR3 DNA reads TGTGCCAGCAGTGTTGGAAGCTATGGCTACACCTTC. Protein sequence: CASSVGSYGYTF.

This clone was seen only a few times. The V gene is TRBV4-3, the J gene TRBJ1-2; D unresolved. CDR3 length equals 14 residues. The V gene's germline CDR1 is LGHNA and CDR2 YSLEER. Trimming shortened V by 4 bases and J by 3 bases, and 12 bases separated the two germline ends. The CDR3 reads CASSRSREDYGYTF. For the CDR3, the DNA is TGCGCCAGCAGCCGATCAAGGGAGGACTATGGCTACACCTTC.

The J gene is TRBJ1-2, the V gene TRBV5-1, with 9 bases aligning to TRBD1. Trimming removed 3 bases from V and 6 bases from J; junction bases left unmatched: 3. CDR1 is SGHRS, CDR2 YFSETQ, per germline. The CDR3 consists of 13 residues. CDR3 amino acids: CASSWGQGNGYTF. CDR3 DNA sequence: TGCGCCAGCAGCTGGGGACAGGGTAATGGCTACACCTTC.

The chain joins TRBV30 to TRBJ1-1; no clear D. CDR1 is GTSNPN, CDR2 SVGIG, per germline (reference sequence). V was cut by 3 bases and J by 4 bases, with 12 bases left in between. The CDR3 totals 13 residues. The CDR3 loop reads CAWSQTRGTEAFF. The DNA of the CDR3 is TGTGCCTGGAGCCAAACTCGAGGCACTGAAGCTTTCTTT.

The rearrangement uses TRBV10-3 and TRBJ2-7; D gene unclear. This CDR3 contains 12 residues. V lost 0 bases and J 5 bases, leaving 5 bases between the germline ends. Germline V lookup: CDR1 ENHRY, CDR2 SYGVKD. The CDR3 loop reads CAISESGNEQYF. CDR3 bases: TGTGCCATCAGTGAGTCGGGGAACGAGCAGTACTTC.

The rearrangement uses TRBV7-6 and TRBJ2-5; D gene uncertain. Germline loops: CDR1 SGHVS, CDR2 FNYEAQ. This CDR3 has 15 residues. Trimming left V 1 base short and J 1 base short, with 10 bases between. The CDR3 coding sequence is TGTGCCAGCAGCTTAGTCACAGCGACCCAAGAGACCCAGTACTTC. Translating gives CASSLVTATQETQYF.